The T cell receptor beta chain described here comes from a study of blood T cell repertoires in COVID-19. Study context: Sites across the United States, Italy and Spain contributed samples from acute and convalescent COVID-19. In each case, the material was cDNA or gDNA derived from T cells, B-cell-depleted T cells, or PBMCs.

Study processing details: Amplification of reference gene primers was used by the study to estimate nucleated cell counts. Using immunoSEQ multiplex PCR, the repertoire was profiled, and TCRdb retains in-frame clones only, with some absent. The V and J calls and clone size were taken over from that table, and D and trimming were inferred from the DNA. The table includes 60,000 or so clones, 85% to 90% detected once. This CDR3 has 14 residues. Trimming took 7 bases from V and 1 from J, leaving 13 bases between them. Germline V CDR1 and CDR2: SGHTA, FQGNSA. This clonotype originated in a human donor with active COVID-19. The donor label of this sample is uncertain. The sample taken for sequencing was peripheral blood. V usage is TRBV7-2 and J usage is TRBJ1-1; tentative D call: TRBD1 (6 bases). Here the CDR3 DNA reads TGTGCCAGCACACCGACAGGAAAGAACACTGAAGCTTTCTTT. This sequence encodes CASTPTGKNTEAFF.